Below, 28 T cell receptor beta chains from the same sample are listed, as sequenced in a study of cytomegalovirus exposure and HLA in healthy donors. This PCR relied on a set of 60 Vbeta primers and 13 Jbeta primers. Method: immunoSEQ multiplex PCR; TCRdb's copy keeps in-frame clones and lacks some. The data contain 200,000 or so clones, roughly 90% of them seen just once; the ten biggest clones take up over 0.2%. Sequencing input: PBMCs. All receptors derive from a girl in the first two years of life in good health and CMV-seronegative.

The chain recombines TRBV6-5 with TRBJ1-1; D perhaps matches TRBD1 (5 bases). Germline CDR1 is MNHEY and CDR2 is SVGAGI. The CDR3 is 13 amino acids. Between the trimmed V and J ends, which lost 6 bases and 12 bases, there was a span of 20 bases. The CDR3 reads CASSPPGKGLTFF. The DNA of the CDR3 is TGTGCCAGCAGCCCGCCTGGAAAGGGGTTAACTTTCTTT.

V and J are TRBV5-1 and TRBJ1-1, with 12 bases identical to TRBD1. Germline-derived CDR1 and CDR2 are SGHRS and YFSETQ. With 5 bases clipped from V and 1 base from J, the junction kept 9 bases outside the gene matches. The CDR3 loop spans 17 amino acids. CDR3 nucleotide sequence: TGCGCCAGCAGGGGACAGGGGGCGAGTCGGGCGAACACTGAAGCTTTCTTT. This encodes CASRGQGASRANTEAFF.

The J gene is TRBJ1-2, the V gene TRBV5-5; 9 nucleotides align to TRBD1. V lost 1 base, J lost 8 bases, and 18 bases stayed unmatched. CDR1 and CDR2 (germline): SGHKS, YYEKEE (reference sequence). The CDR3 has 18 amino acids. The CDR3 protein is CASSLIGTGRLKVKGYTF. The CDR3 bases are TGTGCCAGCAGCTTGATCGGGACAGGGCGGCTAAAGGTGAAGGGCTACACCTTC.

The V and J genes are TRBV7-8 and TRBJ1-1; TRBD1 might be the D (5 bases). This CDR3 has 14 amino acids. V lost 0 bases, J lost 1 base, and 6 bases lay in between. Germline CDR1 and CDR2: SGHVS and FQNEAQ. CDR3 region: CASSLATGNTEAFF. CDR3 sequence (DNA): TGTGCCAGCAGCTTAGCAACAGGGAACACTGAAGCTTTCTTT.

The chain couples TRBV6-5 to TRBJ2-5, with no clear D. CDR3 length: 15 amino acids. Trimming shortened V by 1 base and J by 5 bases, and 14 bases separated the two germline ends. The germline V gene encodes CDR1 MNHEY and CDR2 SVGAGI. Written as DNA, the CDR3 is TGTGCCAGCAGTTACTTTACCAGTCCGGAGGAGACCCAGTACTTC. It translates to CASSYFTSPEETQYF.

This clone was found once. The gene calls are TRBV5-6 and TRBJ2-2, with D tentatively TRBD2 (5 bases). This CDR3 contains 16 residues. V was cut by 6 bases and J by 4 bases, with 19 bases left in between. The germline V gene has CDR1 SGHDT and CDR2 YYEEEE. The CDR3 DNA follows: TGTGCCAGCACCTCTTTTGGGGAGTCTCCCACCGGGGAGCTGTTTTTT. As protein: CASTSFGESPTGELFF.

The chain links TRBV5-4 to TRBJ2-3, with 12 bases identical to TRBD2. Germline CDR1 is SGHNT and CDR2 is YYREEE (reference sequence). Germline trimming cut 4 bases from V and 3 bases from J; bases unmatched to any gene: 6. The CDR3 is 16 residues long. The DNA for the CDR3 is TGTGCCAGCAGCCAAAGACTAGCGGGGGTAACAGATACGCAGTATTTT. Amino acid sequence: CASSQRLAGVTDTQYF.

The CDR3 is CGHPTPRETYEQYF. Written as DNA, the CDR3 is TGTGGACATCCGACCCCCCGGGAGACTTACGAGCAGTACTTC. The rearrangement joins TRBV6-4 to TRBJ2-7; possibly TRBD2 for D (6 bases). The CDR3 has 14 residues. In germline, CDR1 is MRHNA, CDR2 SNTAGT.

This clone came up once. The gene calls are TRBV7-6 and TRBJ2-1, with TRBD2 identical over 11 bases. Per the germline V gene, CDR1 is SGHVS and CDR2 is FNYEAQ. With V trimmed by 5 bases and J by 5 bases, 11 bases remained unmatched. The CDR3 spans 17 residues. CDR3 region: CASSVGTSGFSDNEQFF. CDR3 nucleotides: TGTGCCAGCAGCGTCGGGACTAGCGGATTTTCCGACAATGAGCAGTTCTTC. The full variable domain, completed using reference TRBV7-6 and TRBJ2-1, is GAGVSQSPRYKVTKRGQDVALRCDPISGHVSLYWYRQALGQGPEFLTYFNYEAQQDKSGLPNDRFSAERPEGSISTLTIQRTEQRDSAMYRCASSVGTSGFSDNEQFFGPGTRLTVL.

The chain couples TRBV6-5 to TRBJ2-7; perhaps TRBD1 as D (6 bases). V was cut by 0 bases and J by 0 bases, with 12 bases left in between. Per germline, CDR1 MNHEY and CDR2 SVGAGI. This CDR3 comprises 16 residues. CDR3 residues: CASSYSDRTPSYEQYF. Here the CDR3 DNA reads TGTGCCAGCAGTTACTCCGACAGGACTCCCTCCTACGAGCAGTACTTC.

The chain employs TRBV4-1 and TRBJ1-1; D gene ambiguous. The germline V gene has CDR1 MGHRA and CDR2 YSYEKL. This CDR3 is built from 17 residues. Trimming took 0 bases from V and 4 from J, leaving 18 bases between them. CDR3 DNA sequence: TGCGCCAGCAGCCAAGATTCCCCGCGGGGTCGGTCCACTGAAGCTTTCTTT. It encodes CASSQDSPRGRSTEAFF.

This chain joins TRBV7-9 and TRBJ2-4, with D uncertain. This CDR3 has 13 amino acids. The germline gives CDR1 SEHNR, CDR2 FQNEAQ (reference sequence). V lost 4 bases and J 8 bases, leaving 12 bases between the germline ends. CDR3 sequence: CASSSTLGHIQYF. The DNA of the CDR3 is TGTGCCAGCAGCTCGACTCTAGGCCACATTCAGTACTTC.

V usage is TRBV27 and J usage is TRBJ1-1, with 8 bases that match TRBD1. J gave up 4 bases and V 5 bases, and 3 bases lay outside the gene matches. The CDR3 contains 13 residues. CDR1 is MNHEY, CDR2 SMNVEV, per germline (reference sequence). This CDR3 reads CASSGRGLTEAFF. CDR3 sequence (DNA): TGTGCCAGCAGTGGCAGGGGGCTCACTGAAGCTTTCTTT.

This chain uses TRBV25-1 with TRBJ1-4, with a weak D call TRBD1 (5 bases). Germline values: CDR1 MGHDK, CDR2 SYGVNS. This CDR3 is built from 17 residues. V shed 0 bases and J shed 0 bases, with 11 bases lying between them. The CDR3 nucleotides read TGTGCCAGCAGTGAATACCCGGGGGGTACAACTAATGAAAAACTGTTTTTT. It is translated as CASSEYPGGTTNEKLFF.

This rearrangement joins TRBV13 to TRBJ2-3; no definite D call. Trimming cost V 5 bases and J 2 bases, with 8 bases left between them. Germline V CDR1 and CDR2: PRHDT, FYEKMQ (reference sequence). This CDR3 is 13 amino acids long. The CDR3 is CASSLRVTDTQYF. The CDR3 DNA reads TGTGCCAGCAGCCTCCGCGTCACAGATACGCAGTATTTT.

This clone turned up a few times. This sequence joins TRBV19 and TRBJ1-2, with D uncertain. The V end was cut by 6 bases, the J end by 2 bases, with 16 bases between. Per the germline V gene, CDR1 is LNHDA and CDR2 is SQIVND (reference sequence). This CDR3 spans 15 amino acids. The CDR3 bases are TGTGCCAGTAGAATCCTTGAGGCGAAGAACTATGGCTACACCTTC. Protein product: CASRILEAKNYGYTF.

The chain combines TRBV9 with TRBJ2-5; 10 nucleotides agree with TRBD2. The tail of the sequence fits TRBJ2-7 better, so the J call may be wrong. In germline, CDR1 is SGDLS, CDR2 YYNGEE. CDR3 size: 16 residues. The CDR3 nucleotides read TGTGCCAGCAGCGTAGTCGGAACTAGCGGGACACACGAGCAGTACTTC. Protein: CASSVVGTSGTHEQYF.

V is TRBV5-1 and J is TRBJ2-1; 8 positions agree with TRBD2. V shed 5 bases, J shed 3 bases, and the junction held 4 bases outside the gene matches. The germline gives CDR1 SGHRS, CDR2 YFSETQ. CDR3 length: 14 residues. CDR3 residues: CASSRGGVYNEQFF. The CDR3 bases are TGCGCCAGCAGTCGGGGGGGTGTCTACAATGAGCAGTTCTTC.

About this clone itself: Other DNA variants within this sample encode the same CDR3. The CDR3 is CASSYRGSYEQYF. The CDR3 DNA sequence: TGTGCCAGCAGTTACCGCGGGAGCTACGAGCAGTACTTC. The rearrangement links TRBV6-5 to TRBJ2-7; TRBD2 agrees at 7 bases. The CDR3 runs to 13 residues. Germline lookup yields CDR1 MNHEY and CDR2 SVGAGI. V dropped 2 bases and J dropped 3; count of bases not matched to a gene: 1.

The chain joins TRBV11-1 to TRBJ2-1; TRBD2 aligns across 11 bases. Germline V gene sequence: CDR1 SGHAT, CDR2 FQDESV (reference sequence). J lost 13 bases, V lost 4 bases, and 15 bases had no gene match. The CDR3 loop spans 16 amino acids. The CDR3 sequence is CASSSVSGGALLYQFF. The CDR3 coding sequence is TGTGCCAGCAGCTCCGTTAGCGGGGGGGCCTTGTTGTATCAGTTCTTC.

Only one count was recorded for this clone. Here the CDR3 reads CASSPLLSQGTNSGNTIYF. The CDR3 DNA is TGTGCCAGCTCACCACTCTTGTCCCAGGGGACTAACTCTGGAAACACCATATATTTT. The chain employs TRBV18 and TRBJ1-3, with a weak D call TRBD1 (6 bases). CDR1 is KGHSH, CDR2 LQKENI, per germline. The CDR3 length is 19 residues. V was cut by 1 base and J by 0 bases, with 19 bases left in between.

This sequence joins TRBV11-3 and TRBJ2-3; TRBD2 agrees at 7 bases. The CDR3 runs to 14 residues. The germline gives CDR1 SGHNT, CDR2 YENEEA. The trim removed 5 bases at V and 5 bases at J, leaving 7 bases unmatched. CDR3 coding DNA: TGTGCCAGCAGCCCGCGGGGGTTGGAAGATACGCAGTATTTT. Translation: CASSPRGLEDTQYF.

This clone is a singleton in its sample. The gene calls are TRBV27 and TRBJ2-2; D might be TRBD2 (6 bases). With 7 bases removed from V and 2 bases from J, the gap between germline ends came to 14 bases. The germline CDR1 and CDR2 sequences are MNHEY and SMNVEV (reference sequence). The CDR3 totals 15 residues. DNA for the CDR3: TGTGCCAGCAAATGGGGCGGGGCTAACACCGGGGAGCTGTTTTTT. It specifies CASKWGGANTGELFF.

This chain uses TRBV6-1 with TRBJ1-1; D is undetermined. This CDR3 has 13 amino acids. Germline-derived CDR1 and CDR2 are MNHNS and SASEGT. Trimming left V 6 bases short and J 0 bases short, with 8 bases between. This CDR3 is CASRSPMNTEAFF. The CDR3 DNA follows: TGTGCCAGCAGGAGCCCCATGAACACTGAAGCTTTCTTT.

The chain couples TRBV6-1 to TRBJ1-2; D perhaps matches TRBD1 (6 bases). Germline loops: CDR1 MNHNS, CDR2 SASEGT. This CDR3 has 14 residues. The V end was cut by 0 bases, the J end by 4 bases, with 9 bases between. CDR3 in amino acids: CASSEALRGYGYTF. The CDR3 DNA is TGTGCCAGCAGTGAAGCACTCAGGGGCTATGGCTACACCTTC.

In its sample, this clone was seen a few times. The chain combines TRBV2 with TRBJ2-1; 14 bases are shared with TRBD2. CDR3 length equals 14 residues. Germline lookup yields CDR1 SNHLY and CDR2 FYNNEI. J lost 5 bases, V lost 7 bases, and 1 base had no gene match. The chain's CDR3 is CASKGLAGDNEQFF. As DNA, the CDR3 is TGTGCCAGCAAGGGACTAGCGGGGGACAATGAGCAGTTCTTC.

This chain uses TRBV6-5 with TRBJ2-2, with D perhaps matching TRBD2 (6 bases). Between the trimmed V and J ends, which lost 2 bases and 0 bases, there was a span of 7 bases. CDR1 MNHEY and CDR2 SVGAGI come from the germline V gene. CDR3 length: 15 residues. The CDR3 spells CASSYGGSNTGELFF. CDR3 nucleotide sequence: TGTGCCAGCAGTTACGGAGGGTCGAACACCGGGGAGCTGTTTTTT.

This clone was seen a few times. The chain is built from TRBV11-1 and TRBJ2-3, with 13 positions matching TRBD2. CDR1 and CDR2 from the germline V gene are SGHAT and FQDESV (reference sequence). V dropped 5 bases and J dropped 2; count of bases not matched to a gene: 10. The CDR3 sequence is 18 residues long. The CDR3 region is CASSTGTSGETLTDTQYF. In DNA, the CDR3 is TGTGCCAGCAGCACCGGGACTAGCGGGGAAACCCTCACAGATACGCAGTATTTT.